This TCR beta chain was sequenced during a study of response to subunit inactivated influenza vaccine. This clonotype has more than one count but fewer than ten. Germline assignment: CDR1 SQVTM and CDR2 ANQGSEA. V lost 7 bases and J lost 1, with 13 bases in between. This CDR3 has 13 amino acids. MiXCR, applied by TCRdb to the RT-PCR reads, yields one record per CDR3 protein. The sample has about 570,000 distinct CDR3 sequences, around 10% seen once. This sample also appeared in a second study, on T cells expressing NK-cell markers. As that study records: Researchers built TCR beta cDNA using 5'RACE template switching with UMIs. Each TCR beta repertoire originated in sorted T cells that were CD3+CD56+NKG2C+, CD3+CD56+NKG2C- or CD3+CD56-NKG2C+.

This chain uses TRBV29-1 with TRBJ2-5; a possible D gene is TRBD2 (6 bases). The sequence was collected from a man over 45 who received an inactivated influenza vaccine. This sample comprised PBMCs from blood, obtained on the day of vaccination. The CDR3 DNA reads as TGCAGCGCCACTCCCGGGAGCCAAGAGACCCAGTACTTC. It is translated as CSATPGSQETQYF.